A single T cell receptor beta chain is shown here with its context. In the authors' methods: Using reference gene primer amplification, nucleated cell counts were estimated. TCRdb's table, derived via immunoSEQ multiplex PCR, lists solely in-frame clones and lacks some. That table furnishes V, J and clone size, whereas the DNA furnished D and trimming. The table records roughly 100,000 clones, approximately 87% of them present only once. This specimen comes from a study of blood T cell repertoires in COVID-19. About the research overall: Sites across the United States, Italy and Spain contributed samples from acute and convalescent COVID-19. Sources were T cells, B-cell-depleted T cells, or PBMCs; the material itself was cDNA or gDNA.

The CDR3 runs to 17 residues. This chain uses TRBV21-1 with TRBJ1-5; the table's D gene call, TRBD1, was not cross checked with the DNA. TRBV21-1 is deemed a pseudogene. What was sequenced was peripheral blood. This sequence was found in a human donor in a cohort sampled during active or convalescent COVID-19. As DNA, the CDR3 is TGTGCCAGCAGCAAAGGACAGGGAGTTTTCAGCAATCAGCCCCAGCATTTT. Protein: CASSKGQGVFSNQPQHF.